These 21 T cell receptor beta chains were sequenced from one sample in a study of patients and donors after allogeneic stem cell transplantation. TCRdb re-called the RT-PCR reads through MiXCR, storing one row per CDR3 protein. The repertoire holds around 150,000 distinct CDR3 sequences, with approximately 28% as singletons. Specimen: blood, either unsorted or a sorted T cell fraction (not recorded which). The source of these receptors is a human donor who was either an allogeneic HSCT recipient or a stem cell or donor lymphocyte infusion donor (not recorded which). It is not recorded whose cells these are; they may come from a transplant donor.

The V and J genes are TRBV4-3 and TRBJ2-7, with D possibly being TRBD1 or TRBD2 (5 bases each). V was clipped by 0 bases and J by 3 bases, with 12 bases between them. CDR1 LGHNA and CDR2 YSLEER come from the germline V gene. CDR3 length equals 15 residues. This CDR3 is CASSQEMQGDYEQYF. The CDR3 nucleotides read TGCGCCAGCAGCCAAGAGATGCAGGGAGACTACGAGCAGTACTTC.

This clonotype was picked up many times. V is TRBV27 and J is TRBJ2-2, with 7 bases identical to TRBD2. With V trimmed by 5 bases and J by 2 bases, 5 bases remained unmatched. Germline values: CDR1 MNHEY, CDR2 SMNVEV (reference sequence). CDR3 length equals 15 residues. The CDR3, as DNA: TGTGCCAGCAGTGGCGGGACTATCAACACCGGGGAGCTGTTTTTT. Translated: CASSGGTINTGELFF.

This chain uses TRBV7-9 with TRBJ1-2; 9 bases align to TRBD1. This CDR3 is 14 amino acids long. Germline CDR1 SEHNR, CDR2 FQNEAQ (reference sequence). V lost 3 bases, J lost 4 bases, and 3 bases stayed unmatched. CDR3 protein: CASSLGTGRYGYTF. DNA for the CDR3: TGTGCCAGCAGCTTGGGGACAGGGCGCTATGGCTACACCTTC.

V usage is TRBV20-1 and J usage is TRBJ2-7; D is perhaps TRBD1 (6 bases). The germline V and J ends were trimmed by 3 bases and 5 bases, with 11 bases remaining between them. Germline V gives CDR1 DFQATT, CDR2 SNEGSKA (reference sequence). This CDR3 contains 12 residues. The CDR3 sequence is CSASRQVHEQYF. In DNA form, the CDR3 reads TGCAGTGCTAGCCGACAGGTCCACGAGCAGTACTTC.

The genes are TRBV5-1 and TRBJ2-2; tentative D call: TRBD2 (5 bases). V gave up 0 bases and J gave up 5 bases, with 11 bases separating them. The CDR3 is made up of 15 amino acids. Germline loops: CDR1 SGHRS, CDR2 YFSETQ. CDR3 amino acids: CASSLDGAGTGELFF. In DNA form, the CDR3 reads TGCGCCAGCAGCTTGGATGGTGCGGGTACCGGGGAGCTGTTTTTT.

This chain uses TRBV20-1 with TRBJ1-5; D unresolved. The V gene's germline CDR1 is DFQATT and CDR2 SNEGSKA (reference sequence). The CDR3 length is 12 residues. Trimming removed 3 bases from V and 1 base from J, with 4 bases in between. Here the CDR3 DNA reads TGCAGTGCTAGTAAAAGCAATCAGCCCCAGCATTTT. This gives the protein CSASKSNQPQHF.

The chain joins TRBV7-9 to TRBJ2-1; 10 nucleotides match TRBD2. This CDR3 is built from 15 residues. Germline CDR1 reads SEHNR; CDR2 reads FQNEAQ (reference sequence). Germline trimming cut 5 bases from V and 3 bases from J; bases unmatched to any gene: 4. CDR3 coding DNA: TGTGCCAGCAGCGTCGGACTAGCGGTCTACAATGAGCAGTTCTTC. Residues: CASSVGLAVYNEQFF.

This clonotype occurred once. The CDR3, as DNA: TGTGCCAGCAGCCCGCGGAGGCCCGGGGAGCTGTTTTTT. It yields the protein CASSPRRPGELFF. The chain has TRBV11-2 and TRBJ2-2, with a weak D call TRBD2 (5 bases). Trimming pared 5 bases from V and 6 bases from J, leaving 10 bases between. The CDR3 runs to 13 residues. CDR1 is SGHAT and CDR2 is FQNNGV in the germline V gene.

This rearrangement joins TRBV20-1 to TRBJ2-7; 9 nucleotides match TRBD2. Germline lookup yields CDR1 DFQATT and CDR2 SNEGSKA (reference sequence). The CDR3 has 14 amino acids. The trim removed 5 bases at V and 1 base at J, leaving 6 bases unmatched. CDR3 bases: TGCAGTGCTTTCCCTAGCGGGATGTCCTACGAGCAGTACTTC. It encodes CSAFPSGMSYEQYF.

This clonotype was picked up a small number of times. The chain employs TRBV9 and TRBJ1-1; D not resolved. The CDR3 spans 14 residues. Trimming removed 4 bases from V and 8 bases from J, with 18 bases in between. Looked up from germline, CDR1 is SGDLS and CDR2 is YYNGEE. CDR3 amino acids: CASSPAGAPREAFF. CDR3 nucleotides: TGTGCCAGCAGCCCCGCCGGAGCCCCTCGGGAAGCTTTCTTT.

This clonotype was observed a handful of times. This sequence joins TRBV3-1 and TRBJ2-7; 13 positions match TRBD2. V dropped 4 bases and J dropped 6; count of bases not matched to a gene: 6. This CDR3 is built from 15 residues. Germline CDR1 reads LGHDT; CDR2 reads YNNKEL (reference sequence). CDR3 DNA sequence: TGTGCCAGCAGCCCCGGGACTAGCGGGAAGGGCGAGCAGTACTTC. Translation gives CASSPGTSGKGEQYF.

V gene TRBV4-3 combines with J gene TRBJ2-1, with D maybe TRBD2 (5 bases). CDR3 length equals 15 residues. The ends were cut back, 3 bases at V and 1 base at J, with 10 bases in the middle. Germline CDR1 LGHNA, CDR2 YSLEER. The CDR3 protein is CASSQRALSYNEQFF. As DNA, the CDR3 is TGCGCCAGCAGCCAGCGGGCCCTATCCTACAATGAGCAGTTCTTC.

This chain joins TRBV29-1 and TRBJ2-1; TRBD2 might be the D (5 bases). CDR1 is SQVTM and CDR2 is ANQGSEA in the germline V gene. V shed 5 bases and J shed 2 bases, with 13 bases lying between them. There are 14 residues in the CDR3. CDR3 protein: CSVYSGNTYNEQFF. For the CDR3, the DNA is TGCAGCGTTTACTCCGGGAATACCTACAATGAGCAGTTCTTC.

This rearrangement joins TRBV20-1 to TRBJ2-3; D is perhaps TRBD2 (6 bases). Germline assignment: CDR1 DFQATT and CDR2 SNEGSKA (reference sequence). The CDR3 length is 17 residues. V was clipped by 2 bases and J by 0 bases, with 18 bases between them. CDR3 sequence (DNA): TGCAGTGCTAGATCCTTATCGACTAGGCCCAGCACAGATACGCAGTATTTT. Amino acids: CSARSLSTRPSTDTQYF.

The rearrangement links TRBV7-9 to TRBJ2-7; TRBD1 agrees at 9 bases. The CDR3 is 14 amino acids. Trimming removed 4 bases from V and 5 bases from J; junction bases left unmatched: 6. Germline lookup yields CDR1 SEHNR and CDR2 FQNEAQ (reference sequence). The CDR3 DNA sequence: TGTGCCAGCAGCTCCGGGGACAGGGTGCACGAGCAGTACTTC. Its protein product is CASSSGDRVHEQYF.

There are many counts of this clonotype. V gene TRBV12-3 or TRBV12-4 combines with J gene TRBJ2-1; the match to TRBD2 covers 12 bases. Germline trimming cut 3 bases from V and 4 bases from J; bases unmatched to any gene: 1. The CDR3 runs to 15 residues. The CDR3 region has the DNA TGTGCCAGCAGTTTGGGGACTAGCGGGTACAATGAGCAGTTCTTC. This sequence encodes CASSLGTSGYNEQFF.

This sequence joins TRBV7-9 and TRBJ2-7, with TRBD2 identical over 9 bases. This CDR3 has 16 amino acids. The V and J ends lost 4 bases and 7 bases, in that order; junction bases with no gene match: 14. The germline V gene has CDR1 SEHNR and CDR2 FQNEAQ (reference sequence). In DNA, the CDR3 is TGTGCCAGCAGCTCACCTAGCGGGGCTACTCTACGAGAGCAGTACTTC. It specifies CASSSPSGATLREQYF.

This clonotype has a handful of counts. The chain couples TRBV5-6 to TRBJ2-3; no firm D call. Trimming cost V 2 bases and J 9 bases, with 7 bases left between them. The CDR3 consists of 11 residues. The germline gives CDR1 SGHDT, CDR2 YYEEEE. The CDR3 bases are TGTGCCAGCAGCTTCTTCCAGACGCAGTATTTT. Protein: CASSFFQTQYF. Using reference TRBV5-6 and TRBJ2-3 for the parts outside the CDR3, the full variable domain is DAGVTQSPTHLIKTRGQQVTLRCSPKSGHDTVSWYQQALGQGPQFIFQYYEEEERQRGNFPDRFSGHQFPNYSSELNVNALLLGDSALYLCASSFFQTQYFGPGTRLTVL.

The genes are TRBV9 and TRBJ2-7; D tentatively reads TRBD1 or TRBD2 (5 bases each). The V gene's germline CDR1 is SGDLS and CDR2 YYNGEE. The CDR3 totals 16 residues. Trimming removed 0 bases from V and 0 bases from J, with 13 bases in between. The CDR3 is CASSVGGAVSSYEQYF. As DNA, the CDR3 is TGTGCCAGCAGCGTAGGAGGGGCCGTAAGCTCCTACGAGCAGTACTTC.

V is TRBV20-1 and J is TRBJ2-7; weak D call: TRBD2 (5 bases). This CDR3 contains 15 residues. Germline V gene data show CDR1 as DFQATT and CDR2 as SNEGSKA (reference sequence). V was trimmed by 0 bases and J by 7 bases, leaving 19 bases between them. CDR3 protein: CSARDRNTGYMEQYF. CDR3 sequence (DNA): TGCAGTGCTAGAGATCGAAATACGGGGTATATGGAGCAGTACTTC.

The sample holds a few counts of this clonotype. The V gene is TRBV29-1, the J gene TRBJ2-7; D gene uncertain. The CDR3 has 11 residues. V shed 5 bases and J shed 7 bases, with 12 bases lying between them. CDR1 is SQVTM, CDR2 ANQGSEA, per germline. CDR3 DNA sequence: TGCAGCGTTACCCTTTACACGGAGCAGTACTTC. Translated: CSVTLYTEQYF.